This entry lists 21 T cell receptor beta chains sequenced from one sample in a study of blood T cells in healthy people across ages. Through a sample-barcoded 5' primer and a J-beta primer mix, a second PCR was run for about 6 to 12 cycles. Using its own MiXCR run on the 5' RACE reads, TCRdb lists one record per CDR3 protein. Among some 560,000 distinct CDR3 sequences listed, around a quarter were seen once. This same sample was also taken into another study, of T cells of mothers and their children.

Sequencing input: blood. These receptors originate from a boy between 2 and 10 years old in good health.

J is TRBJ2-1 and V is TRBV5-1; maybe TRBD1 (6 bases). The V gene lost 3 bases and the J gene lost 4 bases, with 17 bases spanning the gap. This CDR3 has 16 amino acids. The germline CDR1 and CDR2 sequences are SGHRS and YFSETQ. The CDR3, as DNA: TGCGCCAGCAGCTCCTCAACCGGGACACCATACAATGAGCAGTTCTTC. It codes for CASSSSTGTPYNEQFF.

Only a few counts were recorded for this clonotype. This rearrangement joins TRBV29-1 to TRBJ1-6, with a possible D match to TRBD1 (5 bases). The CDR3 covers 14 residues. V lost 0 bases, J lost 6 bases, and 9 bases lay in between. Germline V gives CDR1 SQVTM, CDR2 ANQGSEA. The CDR3 reads CSVEDQGSNSPLHF. For the CDR3, the DNA is TGCAGCGTTGAAGATCAGGGAAGTAATTCACCCCTCCACTTT.

In this sample, this clonotype turned up many times. The V call is TRBV27, the J call TRBJ2-2; a possible D gene is TRBD2 (5 bases). This CDR3 has 18 amino acids. Trimming left V 2 bases short and J 4 bases short, with 20 bases between. Germline V gene lookup returns CDR1 MNHEY and CDR2 SMNVEV (reference sequence). The CDR3 loop reads CASSLIRGSGRVTGELFF. In DNA form, the CDR3 reads TGTGCCAGCAGTTTAATTCGAGGGTCTGGCCGTGTCACCGGGGAGCTGTTTTTT.

This clonotype was observed a handful of times. CDR3 loop: CATRTGTFSEKLFF. CDR3 coding DNA: TGTGCCACACGGACAGGGACGTTTAGTGAAAAACTGTTTTTT. The chain links TRBV6-6 to TRBJ1-4, with 8 positions matching TRBD1. V lost 10 bases to trimming and J lost 7 bases; unmatched junction nucleotides: 11. There are 14 residues in the CDR3. The germline V gene encodes CDR1 MNHNY and CDR2 SVGAGI (reference sequence).

This chain uses TRBV10-3 with TRBJ1-1; TRBD1 matches 7 bases. Germline assignment: CDR1 ENHRY and CDR2 SYGVKD. V shed 8 bases, J shed 0 bases, and the junction held 6 bases outside the gene matches. The CDR3 totals 14 residues. CDR3 bases: TGTGCCATCTCAGAAGGACAGGTGAACACTGAAGCTTTCTTT. Amino acids: CAISEGQVNTEAFF.

J is TRBJ2-2 and V is TRBV20-1; 7 positions match TRBD1. Germline CDR1 DFQATT, CDR2 SNEGSKA (reference sequence). CDR3 size: 15 residues. V trimming: 4 bases; J trimming: 1 base; junction bases outside the gene matches: 6. The CDR3 DNA reads TGCAGTGCTAAAGTTCGGACAGGGAACACCGGGGAGCTGTTTTTT. This sequence encodes CSAKVRTGNTGELFF.

This clonotype was detected only a few times. The chain has TRBV7-9 and TRBJ2-4, with D perhaps TRBD1 (7 bases). CDR3 length: 18 residues. Per the germline V gene, CDR1 is SEHNR and CDR2 is FQNEAQ (reference sequence). Trimming shortened V by 4 bases and J by 0 bases, and 19 bases separated the two germline ends. The CDR3 coding sequence is TGTGCCAGCAGCTCATCAGGGGGGAGATCCCTAGCCAAAAACATTCAGTACTTC. This codes for CASSSSGGRSLAKNIQYF.

Worth noting for this clonotype: A read error may account for a junction end that differs from germline. The V gene is TRBV6-2 or TRBV6-3, the J gene TRBJ2-1; a possible D gene is TRBD1 (6 bases). The DNA end is more similar to TRBJ2-7, so the J call may be wrong. CDR1 MNHEY and CDR2 SVGEGT come from the germline V gene. The CDR3 totals 15 residues. The CDR3 is CASSYSGHQSYGQYF. The CDR3 nucleotides are TGTGCCAGCAGTTACTCGGGACACCAATCCTACGGGCAGTACTTC.

There are a few counts of this clonotype. The V gene is TRBV27, the J gene TRBJ2-5; D is unresolved. Germline assignment: CDR1 MNHEY and CDR2 SMNVEV (reference sequence). CDR3 length equals 12 residues. Trimming took 6 bases from V and 7 from J, leaving 12 bases between them. The CDR3: CASSRVKGTQYF. The CDR3 DNA reads as TGTGCCAGCAGCCGTGTAAAGGGGACCCAGTACTTC.

V gene TRBV7-2 combines with J gene TRBJ2-1, with D perhaps TRBD1 or TRBD2 (5 bases each). Germline CDR1 and CDR2: SGHTA and FQGNSA. Trimming took 3 bases from V and 8 from J, leaving 17 bases between them. This CDR3 region has 15 residues. The CDR3 protein is CASSLASGTWDEQFF. The CDR3 region has the DNA TGTGCCAGCAGCTTGGCCTCCGGGACGTGGGATGAGCAGTTCTTC.

This clonotype was counted a few times. One junction end disagrees with the germline gene, perhaps due to a read error. The chain has TRBV19 and TRBJ2-5, with D perhaps matching TRBD2 (6 bases). The CDR3 extends over 13 amino acids. Germline V gene data show CDR1 as LNHDA and CDR2 as SQIVND (reference sequence). In DNA, the CDR3 is TGTGCCAGTAGTCGCTCGGGACTCCTCCCTCCAACCTTC. Translating it yields CASSRSGLLPPTF.

The V gene is TRBV28, the J gene TRBJ2-1; TRBD1 matches at 9 bases. J was trimmed by 8 bases and V by 7 bases; bases with no gene match: 15. Germline CDR1 MDHEN, CDR2 SYDVKM. CDR3 length: 16 residues. Here the CDR3 reads CASNSAVDRGWYEQFF. In DNA, the CDR3 is TGTGCCAGCAACTCCGCCGTAGACAGGGGGTGGTATGAGCAGTTCTTC.

This clonotype appeared a few times. CDR3 loop: CAWSVPFRPGGSYEQYF. In DNA, the CDR3 is TGTGCCTGGAGTGTACCTTTTCGGCCCGGAGGGTCCTACGAGCAGTACTTC. The V call is TRBV30, the J call TRBJ2-7, with a tentative D call TRBD2 (6 bases). Germline lookup yields CDR1 GTSNPN and CDR2 SVGIG (reference sequence). This CDR3 comprises 17 residues. V lost 0 bases, J lost 1 base, and 19 bases lay in between.

This clonotype appeared a few times. J is TRBJ1-1 and V is TRBV13; 8 positions match TRBD1. Trimming removed 6 bases from V and 6 bases from J; junction bases left unmatched: 6. This CDR3 contains 13 residues. Germline loops: CDR1 PRHDT, CDR2 FYEKMQ (reference sequence). The chain's CDR3 is CASRTGAAPEAFF. The CDR3 bases are TGTGCCAGCAGGACAGGGGCGGCTCCTGAAGCTTTCTTT.

This clonotype was recorded a few times. For the CDR3, the DNA is TGCGCCAGCAGCTTGGTGGGGGCGCCCCAAGAGACCCAGTACTTC. This codes for CASSLVGAPQETQYF. The rearrangement uses TRBV5-1 and TRBJ2-5; D possibly corresponds to TRBD1 (6 bases). This CDR3 is built from 15 residues. The V end lost 0 bases, the J end lost 1 base, and 10 bases lay between the germline ends. From germline, CDR1 is SGHRS and CDR2 YFSETQ.

The rearrangement uses TRBV7-3 and TRBJ2-7; D perhaps matches TRBD1 (9 bases). The CDR3 sequence is 18 residues long. Trimming stripped 5 bases from V and 2 bases from J, with 25 bases between. Germline-derived CDR1 and CDR2 are SGHTA and FQGTGA. The DNA of the CDR3 is TGTGCCAGCAGCCTACCGGGACAGGGTAGCGGGGAACCCTACGAGCAGTACTTC. Encoded protein: CASSLPGQGSGEPYEQYF.

The chain joins TRBV7-8 to TRBJ1-2, with D tentatively TRBD1 (6 bases). Trimming took off 2 bases at V and 6 bases at J, with 22 bases between the two ends. Germline CDR1 SGHVS, CDR2 FQNEAQ. The length of the CDR3 is 17 residues. The DNA of the CDR3 is TGTGCCAGCAGCTTAAGATTTGAGGGACACCCAAAGGATGGCTACACCTTC. Protein: CASSLRFEGHPKDGYTF.

This clonotype was detected a few times. The genes are TRBV6-1 and TRBJ2-5, with TRBD1 matching over 7 bases. In germline, CDR1 is MNHNS, CDR2 SASEGT. V trimming: 7 bases; J trimming: 5 bases; junction bases outside the gene matches: 10. There are 14 residues in the CDR3. The CDR3 spells CASKITGAEETQYF. The CDR3 DNA follows: TGTGCCAGCAAGATAACAGGGGCGGAGGAGACCCAGTACTTC.

The genes are TRBV20-1 and TRBJ2-5; D not resolved. Germline values: CDR1 DFQATT, CDR2 SNEGSKA (reference sequence). The CDR3 is 13 amino acids. Trimming shortened V by 0 bases and J by 2 bases, and 7 bases separated the two germline ends. For the CDR3, the DNA is TGCAGTGCTAGAGATTCGGCACAAGAGACCCAGTACTTC. Translated, it gives CSARDSAQETQYF.

This clonotype was recorded at least ten times. The chain uses TRBV15 and TRBJ2-7, with 7 bases aligning to TRBD2. CDR1 is LNHNV and CDR2 is YYDKDF in the germline V gene (reference sequence). V shed 4 bases and J 3 bases; nucleotides not matched to a gene: 9. The CDR3 loop spans 15 amino acids. In DNA form, the CDR3 reads TGTGCCACCAGCATCCGACTAGCCCGGGTCTACGAGCAGTACTTC. It specifies CATSIRLARVYEQYF.

As regards this clonotype: The junction does not match germline at one end; this may be a read error. The chain recombines TRBV7-2 with TRBJ1-5, with a weak D call TRBD1 (6 bases). The CDR3 has 15 residues. The germline V gene encodes CDR1 SGHTA and CDR2 FQGNSA. CDR3 bases: TGTGCCGGCAGTTTACAGGGATATGTCAATCAGCCCCAGCATTTT. It translates to CAGSLQGYVNQPQHF.